This T cell receptor beta chain was sequenced for a study of CD8 T cells in Susac syndrome. TEMRA cells were enriched by FACS, while CD8+ and CD4+ T cells were obtained through a negative isolation that was performed magnetically. When the RNA was reverse transcribed, random hexamers were used with an input of roughly 0.5 to 1 ug. TCRdb independently ran MiXCR on the immunoSEQ multiplex PCR reads; one entry per CDR3 protein. The table lists 80,000 or so distinct CDR3 sequences, just over 90% of them singletons. This CDR3 has 15 amino acids. CDR1 is SGHDT and CDR2 is YYEEEE in the germline V gene. The V segment lost 5 bases and the J segment 4 bases; nucleotides outside the gene matches: 11.

V gene TRBV5-6 combines with J gene TRBJ2-7; TRBD1 aligns across 8 bases. The clonotype originates from a human donor with Susac syndrome. The sequenced sample was CD4+ T cells from PBMCs. The CDR3 region has the DNA TGTGCCAGCAGACCTCGCGGACAGGGAATTTACGAGCAGTACTTC. Amino acids: CASRPRGQGIYEQYF.